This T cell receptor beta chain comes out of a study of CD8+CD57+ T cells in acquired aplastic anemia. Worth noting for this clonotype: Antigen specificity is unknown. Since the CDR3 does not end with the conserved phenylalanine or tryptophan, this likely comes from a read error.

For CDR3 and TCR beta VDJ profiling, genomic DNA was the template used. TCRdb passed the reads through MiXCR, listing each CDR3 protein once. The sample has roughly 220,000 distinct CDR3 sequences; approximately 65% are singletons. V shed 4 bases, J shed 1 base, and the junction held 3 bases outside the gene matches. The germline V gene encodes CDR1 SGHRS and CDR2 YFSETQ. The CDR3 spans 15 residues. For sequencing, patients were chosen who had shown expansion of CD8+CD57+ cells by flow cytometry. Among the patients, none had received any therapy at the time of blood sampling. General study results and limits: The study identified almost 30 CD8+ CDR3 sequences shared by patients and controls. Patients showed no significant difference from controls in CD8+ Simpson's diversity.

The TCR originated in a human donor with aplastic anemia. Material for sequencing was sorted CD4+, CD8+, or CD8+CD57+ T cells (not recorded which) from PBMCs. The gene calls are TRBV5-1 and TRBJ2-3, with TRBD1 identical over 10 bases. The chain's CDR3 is CASSHGQGGTDTQYL. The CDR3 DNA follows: TGCGCCAGCAGCCACGGACAGGGGGGCACAGATACGCAGTATCTT.